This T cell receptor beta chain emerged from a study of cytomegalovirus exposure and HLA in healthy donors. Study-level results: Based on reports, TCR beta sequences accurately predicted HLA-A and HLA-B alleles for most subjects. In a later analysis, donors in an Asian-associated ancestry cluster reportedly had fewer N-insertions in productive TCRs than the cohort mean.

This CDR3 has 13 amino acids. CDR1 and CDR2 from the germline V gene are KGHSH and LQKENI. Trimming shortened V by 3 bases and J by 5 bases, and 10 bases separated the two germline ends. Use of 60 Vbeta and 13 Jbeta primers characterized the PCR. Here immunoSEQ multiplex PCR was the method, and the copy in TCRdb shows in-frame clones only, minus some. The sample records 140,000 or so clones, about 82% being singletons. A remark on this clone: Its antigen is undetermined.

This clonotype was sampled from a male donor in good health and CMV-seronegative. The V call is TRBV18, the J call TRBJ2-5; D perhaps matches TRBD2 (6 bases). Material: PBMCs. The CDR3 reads CASSPSRGETQYF. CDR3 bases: TGTGCCAGCTCACCGAGCCGGGGGGAGACCCAGTACTTC.